This T cell receptor beta chain derives from a study of human T cells and chemical hapten exposure. Study-wide results and limits: TCRs exceeding a frequency of 1 in 1000 stayed unchanged under DPC sensitization. Because all patients had alopecia, their immune responses might differ from healthy ones.

From the RACE reads, TCRdb called clonotypes with MiXCR, one entry per CDR3 protein. The sample lists tens of thousands of distinct CDR3 sequences, roughly 9.8% occurring once. Indicated time point: patch test 1, 2 weeks after DPC sensitization. Treatment defined: therapeutic diphenylcyclopropenone sensitization with weekly scalp DPC. Suited to DPC and affected by alopecia, the donors ranged from 18 to 70 years old. The V gene lost 3 bases and the J gene lost 11 bases, with 13 bases spanning the gap. The germline V gene encodes CDR1 MDHEN and CDR2 SYDVKM. The CDR3 has 13 residues. This clonotype was detected many times. Its matching antigen is unknown.

The specimen was whole blood, collected in connection with sensitization to the hapten diphenylcyclopropenone (DPC). This receptor was identified in a woman aged 40 to 50 with alopecia areata. Some clones in this sample may be carry-over from other donors' samples. This chain joins TRBV28 and TRBJ2-2; D ambiguous. The chain's CDR3 is CASSFGYQSELFF. The CDR3 DNA follows: TGTGCCAGCAGTTTTGGATACCAGAGTGAGCTGTTTTTT.